A single sample gave rise to the 11 T cell receptor beta chains below, sequenced in a study of T-cell reconstitution after alpha-beta-depleted transplantation in children (dated by TCRdb to 2016 to 2017). In light of the paper, this sample's treatment or condition label describes: allogeneic hematopoietic cell transplantation with graft depleted of TCRalphabeta T cells and CD19 B cells. Library prep was done by PCR. Instrument used: Illumina HiSeq 2500. To normalize quantification of the TCRbeta repertoire, the TCR libraries were built with molecular barcoding that relied on unique molecular identifiers. TCRdb itself trimmed the public reads at Q25 with fastp, ran MiXCR and retained productive beta chains. Identical CDR3 protein sequences are pooled into one entry, listed with their most common genes and DNA. For this sample there are around 500,000 distinct CDR3 sequences; approximately 22% appear just once. The biggest ten clones account for approximately 14% of the sample.

Sequenced here: PBMCs, mostly from graft donor cells, sampled 360 days after TCRalphabeta/CD19-depleted stem cell transplant. Receptors originate from a boy under three years old who had a stem cell transplant for acute myeloid leukemia, so the T cells may come from the graft donor.

The chain joins TRBV20-1 to TRBJ2-7, with 8 bases matching TRBD2. The CDR3 consists of 17 residues. Looked up from germline, CDR1 is DFQATT and CDR2 is SNEGSKA (reference sequence). The DNA of the CDR3 is TGCTGTGCTAGAGATCCTCGGACTAGCCCTTTCTCCTACGAGCAGTACGTC. The encoded protein is CCARDPRTSPFSYEQYV.

Many counts were recorded for this clonotype. This chain joins TRBV7-9 and TRBJ1-2; D gene ambiguous. Germline V gene data show CDR1 as SEHNR and CDR2 as FQNEAQ (reference sequence). The CDR3 spans 13 residues. V dropped 1 base and J dropped 4 bases, with 7 bases sitting between them. CDR3 loop: CASSLVARYGYTF. In DNA, the CDR3 is TGTGCCAGCAGCTTAGTAGCACGCTATGGCTACACCTTC.

This clonotype was seen a handful of times. The CDR3 DNA reads TGCAGTGCTAGAGATTGGCGGGGGGGTGATGAGCAGTTCTTC. Its translation: CSARDWRGGDEQFF. The V gene is TRBV20-1, the J gene TRBJ2-1, with TRBD2 matching over 9 bases. The trim removed 0 bases at V and 8 bases at J, leaving 5 bases unmatched. The CDR3 runs 14 residues. The germline gives CDR1 DFQATT, CDR2 SNEGSKA (reference sequence).

Ten or more counts support this clonotype. V and J are TRBV20-1 and TRBJ2-2; the match to TRBD2 covers 9 bases. This CDR3 spans 15 amino acids. Trimming at V came to 5 bases and at J to 0 bases, leaving 4 bases not matched to a gene. The germline CDR1 and CDR2 sequences are DFQATT and SNEGSKA (reference sequence). Here the CDR3 DNA reads TGCAGTGCTTTAGCGGGGGCTCCGAACACCGGGGAGCTGTTTTTT. Its translation: CSALAGAPNTGELFF.

This clonotype was seen repeatedly, ten times or more. The chain is built from TRBV29-1 and TRBJ2-1; TRBD2 aligns across 15 bases. The junction had 7 bases not matched to a gene; V was cut back by 6 bases and J by 7 bases. The CDR3 runs 15 residues. Germline CDR1 is SQVTM and CDR2 is ANQGSEA. The CDR3 DNA sequence: TGCAGCGTGGCAACCGGGACTAGCGGGGGGAATGAGCAGTTCTTC. This gives the protein CSVATGTSGGNEQFF.

This clonotype was counted between two and nine times. This chain connects TRBV10-3 to TRBJ2-7; 9 bases fit TRBD1. The CDR3 is 16 amino acids. Germline V gives CDR1 ENHRY, CDR2 SYGVKD. The J segment lost 4 bases and the V segment lost 2 bases, leaving 9 bases of the junction unmatched. CDR3 in DNA: TGTGCCATCAGTGAGGGGGCTGGGACAGGGACATACGAGCAGTACTTC. Translation gives CAISEGAGTGTYEQYF.

This sequence joins TRBV15 and TRBJ2-3, with a tentative D call TRBD2 (5 bases). CDR3 length: 16 amino acids. The germline V and J ends were trimmed by 0 bases and 5 bases, with 15 bases remaining between them. The germline CDR1 and CDR2 sequences are LNHNV and YYDKDF (reference sequence). CDR3 protein: CATSRDSGLAGDTQYF. CDR3 nucleotides: TGTGCCACCAGCAGAGATTCGGGCCTAGCCGGAGATACGCAGTATTTT.

This clonotype was counted at least ten times. The chain couples TRBV5-1 to TRBJ1-5; D possibly corresponds to TRBD1 (5 bases). Germline loops: CDR1 SGHRS, CDR2 YFSETQ. This CDR3 region has 13 residues. The V and J ends lost 2 bases and 5 bases respectively, with 8 bases between them. CDR3 in DNA: TGCGCCAGCAGCTTCTCGGGGGATCAGCCCCAGCATTTT. Translating it yields CASSFSGDQPQHF.

This clonotype was detected only a few times. The chain uses TRBV13 and TRBJ1-6; D remains unclear. V shed 3 bases and J shed 13 bases, with 19 bases lying between them. The CDR3 consists of 15 residues. Germline CDR1 reads PRHDT; CDR2 reads FYEKMQ (reference sequence). The CDR3 coding sequence is TGTGCCAGCAGCTTTCGGGGAGAGTTCGATGCTCCCCTCCACTTT. The encoded protein is CASSFRGEFDAPLHF.

This clonotype was found many times. The chain couples TRBV20-1 to TRBJ2-5; TRBD2 aligns across 11 bases. CDR1 and CDR2 (germline): DFQATT, SNEGSKA (reference sequence). The CDR3 loop spans 15 amino acids. J lost 5 bases, V lost 6 bases, and 11 bases had no gene match. The CDR3 DNA is TGCAGTGCCCCTGGGCATAGCGGGGGGGCGGAGACCCAGTACTTC. Its protein is CSAPGHSGGAETQYF.

This clonotype appeared a few times. V and J are TRBV12-3 or TRBV12-4 and TRBJ2-1; possibly TRBD2 for D (5 bases). With 5 bases removed from V and 0 bases from J, the gap between germline ends came to 14 bases. The CDR3 is 16 residues long. This CDR3 reads CASSMLTSFSYNEQFF. The CDR3 DNA is TGTGCCAGCAGTATGCTCACTAGTTTCTCCTACAATGAGCAGTTCTTC.